This passage covers 32 T cell receptor beta chains from one sample sequenced in a study of blood T cells in healthy people across ages. The authors ran a second PCR of roughly 6 to 12 cycles using a sample-barcoded 5' primer and a J-beta primer mix. MiXCR was run by TCRdb on the 5' RACE reads, yielding one entry per CDR3 protein. The sample holds about 570,000 distinct CDR3 sequences, approximately 26% seen once. This sample was also put to use in a study of T cells of mothers and their children.

The sample taken for sequencing was blood. These receptors all come from a boy aged 2 to 10 in good health.

This chain connects TRBV2 to TRBJ2-2; 9 bases align to TRBD2. The CDR3 length is 14 residues. The germline gives CDR1 SNHLY, CDR2 FYNNEI. The junction had 7 bases not matched to a gene; V was cut back by 7 bases and J by 7 bases. CDR3 residues: CASNPTSGDGELFF. The CDR3 nucleotides are TGTGCCAGCAACCCGACTAGCGGCGACGGGGAGCTGTTTTTT.

This clonotype has only a few counts. The V call is TRBV7-9, the J call TRBJ2-3; 9 bases map to TRBD2. CDR3 length: 18 amino acids. Germline CDR1 and CDR2: SEHNR and FQNEAQ (reference sequence). After removal of 4 bases from V and 0 bases from J, the junction contained 11 bases not matched to a gene. CDR3 sequence (DNA): TGTGCCAGCAGCTCGCGTAAGACTAGCGGAAAAAGCACAGATACGCAGTATTTT. Translation gives CASSSRKTSGKSTDTQYF.

This chain joins TRBV5-1 and TRBJ2-7, with D unclear. Trimming took 4 bases from V and 1 from J, leaving 9 bases between them. CDR3 size: 13 residues. Per germline, CDR1 SGHRS and CDR2 YFSETQ. CDR3: CASSVARSYEQYF. In DNA, the CDR3 is TGCGCCAGCAGCGTTGCTCGGTCCTACGAGCAGTACTTC.

The V and J genes are TRBV4-2 and TRBJ2-1; TRBD2 might be the D (5 bases). The CDR3 has 15 residues. V lost 2 bases to trimming and J lost 3 bases, with 11 bases between them. CDR1 LGHNA and CDR2 YNFKEQ come from the germline V gene. CDR3 sequence: CASSQRNGDYNEQFF. The DNA of the CDR3 is TGTGCCAGCAGCCAACGTAACGGGGACTACAATGAGCAGTTCTTC.

The J gene is TRBJ2-5, the V gene TRBV3-1; the D gene is possibly TRBD2 (5 bases). In germline, CDR1 is LGHDT, CDR2 YNNKEL (reference sequence). Trimming pared 2 bases from V and 11 bases from J, leaving 18 bases between. This CDR3 comprises 14 residues. The CDR3 coding sequence is TGTGCCAGCAGCCAATGGAGCGGACCTGGGGAGCAGTACTTC. It encodes CASSQWSGPGEQYF.

This clonotype was counted a few times. The V call is TRBV6-1, the J call TRBJ2-6; D is perhaps TRBD1 (5 bases). The CDR3 sequence is 18 residues long. Germline CDR1 reads MNHNS; CDR2 reads SASEGT. Trimming removed 2 bases from V and 1 base from J, with 15 bases in between. The CDR3 bases are TGTGCCAGCAGTGAAAGGGCAGGGTACTGGTCTGGGGCCAACGTCCTGACTTTC. Amino acid sequence: CASSERAGYWSGANVLTF.

The CDR3 spells CSAELKGKAGYTF. CDR3 bases: TGCAGTGCTGAGCTTAAGGGGAAAGCTGGCTACACCTTC. The chain joins TRBV20-1 to TRBJ1-2; D perhaps matches TRBD1 (5 bases). Deletions cut 5 bases from V and 7 bases from J, with 17 bases between. The CDR3 contains 13 residues. Germline loops: CDR1 DFQATT, CDR2 SNEGSKA (reference sequence).

This clonotype has a handful of counts. The chain employs TRBV27 and TRBJ2-7, with 7 bases aligning to TRBD1. The CDR3 is 16 residues long. Germline V gene lookup returns CDR1 MNHEY and CDR2 SMNVEV (reference sequence). Losses at the gene ends were 6 bases for V and 4 bases for J; bases not matched to a gene: 15. The CDR3 sequence: CASSSPGQGVRYEQYF. The CDR3 DNA reads TGTGCCAGCAGCAGTCCCGGGCAGGGGGTAAGGTACGAGCAGTACTTC.

V gene TRBV7-9 combines with J gene TRBJ2-5, with 9 bases fitting TRBD2. V dropped 8 bases and J dropped 4; count of bases not matched to a gene: 11. The CDR3 extends over 15 amino acids. Germline values: CDR1 SEHNR, CDR2 FQNEAQ (reference sequence). CDR3 loop: CASDDWREGRETQYF. CDR3 in DNA: TGTGCCAGCGACGATTGGCGGGAGGGCCGAGAGACCCAGTACTTC.

The sample holds many counts of this clonotype. The rearrangement uses TRBV6-1 and TRBJ2-5, with 11 bases identical to TRBD2. Per germline, CDR1 MNHNS and CDR2 SASEGT. The V segment lost 3 bases and the J segment 8 bases; nucleotides outside the gene matches: 5. This CDR3 has 14 residues. The CDR3 sequence is CASSEPSGGSTQYF. For the CDR3, the DNA is TGTGCCAGCAGTGAGCCTAGCGGGGGGAGCACCCAGTACTTC.

Worth noting for this clonotype: A much larger clone lies one base from this, so it may be a read error. V is TRBV6-4 and J is TRBJ2-1, with 9 bases aligning to TRBD2. This CDR3 is 15 amino acids long. Germline CDR1 and CDR2: MRHNA and SNTAGT. Written as DNA, the CDR3 is TGTACCAGCAGTGACTCAGCGGGGGGCTACAATGAGCAGTTCTTC. Its protein product is CTSSDSAGGYNEQFF.

The gene calls are TRBV5-1 and TRBJ2-1; a weak D match, TRBD1 (5 bases). V dropped 2 bases and J dropped 3 bases, with 9 bases sitting between them. This CDR3 contains 14 residues. The germline V gene has CDR1 SGHRS and CDR2 YFSETQ. CDR3 region: CASSLTQGYNEQFF. The CDR3 DNA is TGCGCCAGCAGCTTAACCCAGGGCTACAATGAGCAGTTCTTC.

V is TRBV6-5 and J is TRBJ1-4, with D unclear. CDR1 MNHEY and CDR2 SVGAGI come from the germline V gene. The CDR3 totals 13 residues. Trimming shortened V by 3 bases and J by 6 bases, and 8 bases separated the two germline ends. In DNA, the CDR3 is TGTGCCAGCAGTTATGGACGGCATGAAAAACTGTTTTTT. Protein product: CASSYGRHEKLFF.

This chain uses TRBV29-1 with TRBJ2-5; TRBD1 matches 7 bases. J was trimmed by 2 bases and V by 6 bases; bases with no gene match: 6. The CDR3 is 13 amino acids. Germline CDR1 SQVTM, CDR2 ANQGSEA. CDR3 bases: TGCAGCGTGGGGACAGTTATGCAAGAGACCCAGTACTTC. As protein: CSVGTVMQETQYF.

This clonotype was counted a single time. J is TRBJ2-5 and V is TRBV4-2; D is perhaps TRBD1 (6 bases). With 0 bases removed from V and 5 bases from J, the gap between germline ends came to 13 bases. The germline V gene has CDR1 LGHNA and CDR2 YNFKEQ. This CDR3 region has 15 residues. Here the CDR3 DNA reads TGTGCCAGCAGCCAAGATCCAGGGGCCGAGGAGACCCAGTACTTC. Translating gives CASSQDPGAEETQYF.

This sequence joins TRBV27 and TRBJ2-2; TRBD1 is a possible D gene (6 bases). Germline V CDR1 and CDR2: MNHEY, SMNVEV (reference sequence). V was cut by 4 bases and J by 5 bases, with 14 bases left in between. This CDR3 is 15 amino acids long. The CDR3 nucleotides read TGTGCCAGCAGTTCCGACACAGGGTGGACCGGGGAGCTGTTTTTT. It yields the protein CASSSDTGWTGELFF.

V usage is TRBV6-1 and J usage is TRBJ1-5; D ambiguous. From germline, CDR1 is MNHNS and CDR2 SASEGT. V dropped 2 bases and J dropped 0 bases, with 11 bases sitting between them. This CDR3 region has 16 residues. DNA of the CDR3: TGTGCCAGCAGTGAACCGCCAGGCTATAGCAATCAGCCCCAGCATTTT. It translates to CASSEPPGYSNQPQHF.

In its sample, this clonotype was seen a few times. This rearrangement joins TRBV11-3 to TRBJ2-1; D tentatively fits TRBD1 or TRBD2 (5 bases each). The J call may be incorrect, as the DNA end agrees better with TRBJ2-7. This CDR3 is 15 amino acids long. Germline CDR1 reads SGHNT; CDR2 reads YENEEA. The CDR3 loop is CASSEKGAPGNEQYF. DNA for the CDR3: TGTGCCAGCAGCGAAAAAGGGGCTCCGGGAAACGAGCAGTACTTC.

This clonotype was detected only a few times. J is TRBJ2-1 and V is TRBV6-1; 9 nucleotides match TRBD2. The CDR3 is 16 amino acids. V dropped 5 bases and J dropped 0; count of bases not matched to a gene: 5. Germline V gene sequence: CDR1 MNHNS, CDR2 SASEGT. The DNA for the CDR3 is TGTGCCAGCAGTAAGAGCGGGGGGCACTCCTACAATGAGCAGTTCTTC. It translates to CASSKSGGHSYNEQFF.

The sample holds many counts of this clonotype. This sequence joins TRBV7-8 and TRBJ2-1, with 8 positions matching TRBD1. The J call may be incorrect, as the DNA end agrees better with TRBJ2-5. The CDR3 consists of 14 residues. The germline V gene encodes CDR1 SGHVS and CDR2 FQNEAQ. The CDR3 DNA is TGTGCCAGCAGCGTCGGGACAGGTGGCTGGGCCCAGTACTTC. Amino acids: CASSVGTGGWAQYF.

This CDR3 reads CASSESFQGGGETQYF. The CDR3 nucleotides are TGTGCCAGCAGTGAGTCGTTTCAGGGAGGAGGGGAGACCCAGTACTTC. V usage is TRBV25-1 and J usage is TRBJ2-5, with D maybe TRBD2 (6 bases). The germline V gene encodes CDR1 MGHDK and CDR2 SYGVNS. V gave up 3 bases and J gave up 5 bases, with 19 bases separating them. The CDR3 totals 16 residues.

This rearrangement joins TRBV10-3 to TRBJ1-1; 9 nucleotides align to TRBD1. Germline CDR1 reads ENHRY; CDR2 reads SYGVKD. The CDR3 consists of 14 residues. The V and J ends lost 2 bases and 5 bases, in that order; junction bases with no gene match: 3. The DNA for the CDR3 is TGTGCCATCAGTGAGGGGGACAGGGTGACTGAAGCTTTCTTT. Its protein product is CAISEGDRVTEAFF.

The table lists this clonotype with a few counts. V and J are TRBV5-1 and TRBJ2-5; 7 bases fit TRBD2. TRBJ2-1 matches the DNA end more closely, so the J call is doubtful. Germline loops: CDR1 SGHRS, CDR2 YFSETQ. The CDR3 has 13 residues. CDR3 protein: CASSLGLEGEQFF. CDR3 DNA sequence: TGCGCCAGCAGCTTAGGACTAGAGGGTGAGCAGTTCTTC.

This clonotype has a handful of counts. Germline and junction disagree at one end, which may indicate a read error. The V gene is TRBV9, the J gene TRBJ2-1; 12 nucleotides agree with TRBD2. Germline V lookup: CDR1 SGDLS, CDR2 YYNGEE. The CDR3 length is 17 residues. This CDR3 is CTSSYSLAGGLYNEQFF. The CDR3 DNA sequence: TGTACCAGCAGCTACTCCCTAGCGGGGGGGCTGTACAATGAGCAGTTCTTC. Full variable domain (outside the CDR3, taken from reference TRBV9 and TRBJ2-1): DSGVTQTPKHLITATGQRVTLRCSPRSGDLSVYWYQQSLDQGLQFLIQYYNGEERAKGNILERFSAQQFPDLHSELNLSSLELGDSALYFCTSSYSLAGGLYNEQFFGPGTRLTVL.

The V call is TRBV27, the J call TRBJ1-1; 9 bases are a match to TRBD1. The CDR3 extends over 14 amino acids. Germline V gene sequence: CDR1 MNHEY, CDR2 SMNVEV (reference sequence). Trimming at V came to 4 bases and at J to 11 bases, leaving 11 bases not matched to a gene. The CDR3 sequence is CASSYQQGAIRAFF. In DNA, the CDR3 is TGTGCCAGCAGTTATCAACAGGGGGCGATAAGGGCTTTCTTT.

This clonotype was picked up a small number of times. The chain recombines TRBV12-5 with TRBJ2-1, with 12 positions matching TRBD2. TRBJ2-7 matches the DNA end more closely, so the J call is doubtful. CDR3 length: 14 amino acids. Germline CDR1 is LGHNT and CDR2 is FRNRAP. CDR3 amino acids: CASGLAGGPYEQYF. CDR3 DNA: TGTGCTAGTGGTCTAGCGGGAGGGCCCTACGAGCAGTACTTC.

The chain links TRBV6-5 to TRBJ1-1; D is unclear. The V end lost 5 bases, the J end lost 7 bases, and 20 bases lay between the germline ends. The CDR3 runs 15 residues. The germline V gene has CDR1 MNHEY and CDR2 SVGAGI. The CDR3 DNA sequence: TGTGCCAGCAGTACCGACCCCTTGGGCCCTAGTGAAGCTTTCTTT. Protein: CASSTDPLGPSEAFF.

The chain combines TRBV2 with TRBJ2-1; D is ambiguous. Germline V gives CDR1 SNHLY, CDR2 FYNNEI. The CDR3 loop spans 12 amino acids. Trimming shortened V by 6 bases and J by 6 bases, and 9 bases separated the two germline ends. The CDR3 is CASSLLINEQFF. The CDR3 DNA is TGTGCCAGCAGCTTACTTATCAATGAGCAGTTCTTC.

The chain combines TRBV29-1 with TRBJ2-5; possibly TRBD1 for D (6 bases). The CDR3 spans 14 residues. Germline V gives CDR1 SQVTM, CDR2 ANQGSEA. Trimming removed 5 bases at V and 1 base at J, with 14 bases between. For the CDR3, the DNA is TGCAGCGTTAACACAGGGTTGGGCCAAGAGACCCAGTACTTC. Its protein is CSVNTGLGQETQYF.

The CDR3 loop is CASSIVAGASGNTIYF. The CDR3 DNA is TGTGCCAGCAGTATCGTTGCAGGGGCGTCTGGAAACACCATATATTTT. J is TRBJ1-3 and V is TRBV12-3 or TRBV12-4, with a tentative D call TRBD1 (6 bases). CDR3 size: 16 residues. V was cut by 5 bases and J by 1 base, with 15 bases left in between.

The sample holds a few counts of this clonotype. The genes are TRBV29-1 and TRBJ2-5; perhaps TRBD2 as D (6 bases). Trimming left V 2 bases short and J 1 base short, with 17 bases between. The CDR3 loop spans 16 amino acids. Germline V gene data show CDR1 as SQVTM and CDR2 as ANQGSEA. The CDR3 DNA reads as TGCAGCGTTGAAAGCGACGGAGGGGCCCCCCAAGAGACCCAGTACTTC. Amino acid sequence: CSVESDGGAPQETQYF.

The chain joins TRBV28 to TRBJ2-2; D may be TRBD1 (6 bases). Germline V gene data show CDR1 as MDHEN and CDR2 as SYDVKM. This CDR3 is built from 15 residues. Trimming pared 6 bases from V and 0 bases from J, leaving 11 bases between. The CDR3 spells CASSPGHSNTGELFF. Here the CDR3 DNA reads TGTGCCAGCAGCCCGGGACACTCGAACACCGGGGAGCTGTTTTTT.